These T cell receptor beta chains were read from a single sample in a study of cytomegalovirus exposure and HLA in healthy donors. The method was immunoSEQ multiplex PCR; TCRdb's version includes in-frame clones alone and lacks a portion of them. Of about 200,000 clones listed, 65% to 90% are singletons. Sequenced material: PBMCs. These receptors came from a woman aged 30 to 39 in good health and CMV-seropositive. The CDR3 runs from the conserved cysteine through the conserved F or W. A D gene is named only where the DNA matches it firmly. Clone size is stated in some rows and not others, as once, few, many or a class when expanded.

D	size	J	V	CDR3	DNA
-	-	TRBJ2-5	TRBV11-3	CASSLDGLQETQYF	TGTGCCAGCAGCTTAGATGGGCTGCAAGAGACCCAGTACTTC
-	-	TRBJ1-1	TRBV7-2	CASSLYPAGTEAFF	TGTGCCAGCAGCTTATACCCCGCAGGGACTGAAGCTTTCTTT
-	-	TRBJ2-7	TRBV6-6	CASSLNSYYEQYF	TGTGCCAGCAGTTTAAACAGTTACTACGAGCAGTACTTC
-	-	TRBJ1-5	TRBV28	CASSFVNQPQHF	TGTGCCAGCAGTTTCGTCAATCAGCCCCAGCATTTT
TRBD2	-	TRBJ2-1	TRBV6-1	CASSGRLAGGNYNEQFF	TGTGCCAGCAGTGGGAGACTAGCGGGAGGGAATTACAATGAGCAGTTCTTC
TRBD2	-	TRBJ2-7	TRBV30	CAWDGTSTVYEQYF	TGTGCCTGGGATGGGACTAGCACTGTCTACGAGCAGTACTTC
-	-	TRBJ1-1	TRBV29-1	CSVEGRRVTEAFF	TGCAGCGTTGAAGGCAGGCGGGTGACTGAAGCTTTCTTT
TRBD2	-	TRBJ2-7	TRBV7-2	CASSLSTSGTGEQYF	TGTGCCAGCAGCCTGTCGACTAGCGGGACTGGCGAGCAGTACTTC
TRBD1	-	TRBJ2-1	TRBV20-1	CRRTGDEQFF	TGCAGACGGACAGGCGATGAGCAGTTCTTC
TRBD1	-	TRBJ1-2	TRBV7-8	CASSLDRQGLNGYTF	TGTGCCAGCAGCTTAGACCGACAGGGTCTGAATGGCTACACCTTC
TRBD2	-	TRBJ2-7	TRBV27	CASSLMAGRGGRYEQYF	TGTGCCAGCAGTTTAATGGCGGGCCGGGGGGGGAGATACGAGCAGTACTTC
TRBD1	-	TRBJ2-7	TRBV28	CATNLQTGGYEQYF	TGTGCCACCAACTTGCAAACAGGGGGCTACGAGCAGTACTTC
-	-	TRBJ2-3	TRBV6-6	CASSPVSTESTDTQYF	TGTGCCAGCAGTCCCGTGTCGACAGAATCCACAGATACGCAGTATTTT
TRBD1	-	TRBJ1-1	TRBV7-3	CASSVSGQGNTEAFF	TGTGCCAGCAGCGTCTCGGGACAGGGGAACACTGAAGCTTTCTTT
-	-	TRBJ2-5	TRBV5-1	CASSLGWGEETQYF	TGCGCCAGCAGCTTGGGCTGGGGCGAAGAGACCCAGTACTTC
TRBD2	-	TRBJ2-5	TRBV7-9	CASSPGLAGGQGTQYF	TGTGCCAGCAGCCCGGGACTAGCGGGAGGGCAGGGGACCCAGTACTTC
-	-	TRBJ2-2	TRBV4-2	CASSQGQGSTGELFF	TGTGCCAGCAGCCAGGGTCAGGGGTCCACCGGGGAGCTGTTTTTT
-	many	TRBJ1-2	TRBV15	CATSRENTRHTF	TGTGCCACCAGCAGAGAGAACACCCGCCACACCTTC
-	-	TRBJ1-1	TRBV11-1	CASSLSRTVSNTEAFF	TGTGCCAGCAGCTTATCCAGGACAGTGTCGAACACTGAAGCTTTCTTT
-	-	TRBJ2-5	TRBV15	CATHGLLEETQYF	TGTGCCACCCATGGACTACTAGAAGAGACCCAGTACTTC
-	-	TRBJ2-1	TRBV29-1	CSVNWDSHNEQFF	TGCAGCGTAAACTGGGACTCCCACAATGAGCAGTTCTTC
TRBD2	-	TRBJ2-7	TRBV28	CASRPTSGRAYEQYF	TGTGCCAGCAGGCCCACTAGCGGGAGGGCCTACGAGCAGTACTTC
-	-	TRBJ2-1	TRBV2	CASSEALARGEQFF	TGTGCCAGCAGTGAAGCGCTGGCTAGGGGTGAGCAGTTCTTC
-	once	TRBJ2-3	TRBV27	CASSFSLSTDTQYF	TGTGCCAGCAGTTTTTCCCTTAGCACAGATACGCAGTATTTT
TRBD1	-	TRBJ1-1	TRBV28	CASRKGAWGTEAFF	TGTGCCAGCAGGAAGGGGGCGTGGGGCACTGAAGCTTTCTTT
TRBD1	-	TRBJ1-2	TRBV29-1	CSVVPGQGNYGYTF	TGCAGCGTTGTCCCAGGACAGGGCAACTATGGCTACACCTTC
-	-	TRBJ1-1	TRBV18	CASSAQGLNTEAFF	TGTGCCAGCTCAGCCCAGGGGCTGAACACTGAAGCTTTCTTT
-	-	TRBJ1-5	TRBV6-1	CASSEVGGSSNQPQHF	TGTGCCAGCAGCGAAGTGGGAGGTTCTAGCAATCAGCCCCAGCATTTT
-	-	TRBJ2-7	TRBV5-1	CASSLAAGSSYEQYF	TGCGCCAGCAGCTTGGCGGCCGGGAGCTCCTACGAGCAGTACTTC
-	-	TRBJ1-1	TRBV30	CAWSVRGLLTEAFF	TGTGCCTGGAGTGTAAGGGGCCTATTAACTGAAGCTTTCTTT
TRBD1	-	TRBJ2-1	TRBV2	CASSGSGGNEQFF	TGTGCCAGCAGTGGTTCAGGGGGAAATGAGCAGTTCTTC
-	-	TRBJ1-4	TRBV5-1	CASSLFTTNEKLFF	TGCGCCAGCAGCCTCTTTACAACTAATGAAAAACTGTTTTTT
-	-	TRBJ1-4	TRBV7-6	CASSLGGEGEKLFF	TGTGCCAGCAGCTTAGGGGGAGAGGGCGAAAAACTGTTTTTT
TRBD2	-	TRBJ2-1	TRBV7-6	CASSFLAGFRNEQFF	TGTGCCAGCAGCTTTCTAGCGGGGTTTAGGAATGAGCAGTTCTTC
-	-	TRBJ2-3	TRBV21-1	CARTRECSSTDTQYF	TGTGCCAGGACGCGGGAGTGCTCTAGCACAGATACGCAGTATTTT
-	medium-sized	TRBJ1-3	TRBV28	CASTPRRQAYSGNTIYF	TGTGCCAGCACTCCAAGGAGGCAAGCCTACTCTGGAAACACCATATATTTT
TRBD1	-	TRBJ2-3	TRBV29-1	CSMGQGSTDTQYF	TGCAGCATGGGACAGGGGTCCACAGATACGCAGTATTTT
-	-	TRBJ1-3	TRBV20-1	CSGGSGNTIYF	TGCAGTGGGGGTTCGGGGAACACCATATATTTT
-	-	TRBJ1-5	TRBV2	CASTPEINQPQHF	TGTGCCAGCACGCCAGAAATCAATCAGCCCCAGCATTTT
TRBD2	-	TRBJ2-3	TRBV28	CASSLLRLAGGGDTQYF	TGTGCCAGCAGTTTATTGCGCCTAGCGGGAGGTGGCGATACGCAGTATTTT
-	-	TRBJ1-1	TRBV29-1	CSGGRSGPNTEAFF	TGCAGCGGGGGGCGATCCGGCCCAAACACTGAAGCTTTCTTT
-	-	TRBJ1-2	TRBV18	CASSPRTAEVGGYTF	TGTGCCAGCTCACCCCGGACAGCCGAAGTAGGAGGCTACACCTTC
-	-	TRBJ2-1	TRBV5-6	CASSLAKAAWNDEQFF	TGTGCCAGCAGCTTGGCCAAAGCGGCCTGGAACGATGAGCAGTTCTTC
-	-	TRBJ2-1	TRBV15	CATSVSGTLGFREQFF	TGTGCCACCAGCGTTTCCGGGACTTTGGGCTTCCGTGAGCAGTTCTTC
TRBD1	-	TRBJ1-5	TRBV4-1	CASSPQDRVGQPQHF	TGCGCCAGCAGCCCCCAGGACAGGGTGGGCCAGCCCCAGCATTTT
-	once	TRBJ2-1	TRBV5-5	CASSPAGNEQFF	TGTGCCAGCAGCCCCGCAGGGAATGAGCAGTTCTTC
TRBD2	-	TRBJ2-7	TRBV6-4	CASSPQPGGPLEQYF	TGTGCCAGCAGTCCCCAGCCGGGAGGGCCTCTCGAGCAGTACTTC
-	-	TRBJ2-3	TRBV6-1	CASSEMWRTDTQYF	TGTGCCAGCAGTGAAATGTGGAGGACAGATACGCAGTATTTT
-	-	TRBJ1-4	TRBV30	CAWSVADNEKLFF	TGTGCCTGGAGTGTCGCGGATAATGAAAAACTGTTTTTT
-	-	TRBJ1-5	TRBV15	CATSRARVKPQHF	TGTGCCACCAGCAGAGCGAGGGTAAAGCCCCAGCATTTT
TRBD1	-	TRBJ1-1	TRBV12-5	CASGRGQANTEAFF	TGTGCTAGTGGTAGGGGACAGGCGAACACTGAAGCTTTCTTT
-	-	TRBJ2-1	TRBV19	CASSILAYNEQFF	TGTGCCAGTAGCATACTTGCCTACAATGAGCAGTTCTTC
TRBD1	-	TRBJ2-7	TRBV29-1	CSVGQGSVEQYF	TGCAGCGTAGGACAGGGTTCGGTCGAGCAGTACTTC
TRBD2	-	TRBJ2-7	TRBV18	CASSELADSSYEQYF	TGTGCCAGCTCAGAACTAGCGGATAGCTCCTACGAGCAGTACTTC